This T cell receptor (beta chain) was recorded in a study of shared clonotypes between healthy human individuals (dated by TCRdb to 2018 to 2021). Study-level background: A few men and a couple of women, aged 18 to 49 years, made up the cohort. Leukapheresis yielded between about 0.8 and 9.5 billion PBMCs per donor. The study deeply sequenced blood TCR repertoires of about 5 healthy adults to estimate repertoire size and the extent of clonotype sharing between individuals. Libraries were prepared and TCR repertoires were sequenced by different laboratories using diverse techniques, in order to increase sequencing depth and limit assay-specific biases.

Healthy HIV-negative adults with no recently reported acute infections or vaccinations were included as donors. Every donor was a Caucasian adult living in Nashville, Tennessee, USA. For unsorted samples, tens of millions of PBMCs were counted, and genomic DNA was extracted using the QIAamp DNA Blood Mini kit. Blood was obtained by leukapheresis, after which PBMCs were separated by Ficoll-Histopaque density gradient centrifugation and cryopreserved in liquid nitrogen vapor phase. The germline V gene gives CDR1 as SQVTM and CDR2 as ANQGSEA. From the cysteine up to the phenylalanine, the CDR3 has a length of 14 residues. Beyond this particular receptor, the publication reports: Based on pairwise subsampling, the degree of clonotype sharing among donors was expected to be affected by sequencing depth. Because the study included a small number of donors, the genetic and exposure-history diversity represented was limited. Only blood was sampled, and tissue TCR repertoires likely differ from those in blood.

Using the deep immunoSEQ assay, TCR CDR3 regions were amplified from genomic DNA by multiplex PCR. For each cell subset, the extracted genomic DNA was distributed evenly across all wells of several immunoSEQ 96-well plates, and each plate served as one replicate. For unsorted PBMC, about 300 ng of genomic DNA, equivalent to around 30,000 T cell genomes, went into each replicate PCR. Ten immunoSEQ deep assay plates were used to sequence the unsorted PBMC genomic DNA. The purified libraries were quantified using a Qubit 3.0 fluorometer, sized with a Bioanalyzer 2100, and then quantified again using the KAPA Library Quantification kit. Each immunoSEQ 96-well plate was sequenced on its own single-read 150-cycle Illumina NextSeq 550 flow cell. As for the original processing: Because the immunoSEQ output included only junctional sequences and no quality scores, the filtering could not be the same as the filtering used for full-length reads. Sequences were annotated with PyIR, a Python wrapper for IgBLAST v1.9, and V/J genes and CDR3 were assigned using IMGT germline references. Any read was removed if the V/J assignment was weak (E-value above 1e-6), the CDR3 was missing, or the read contained stop codons, out-of-frame junctions, or ambiguous translated residues. V3J clonotypes were defined as sequences sharing the same inferred V gene, J gene, and CDR3 amino acid sequence. To compute the percentage overlap between repertoires, the number of shared unique clonotypes was divided by the size of the smaller repertoire. Three approaches were used to assess repertoire richness: RTK rarefaction, the Chao1 estimator, and Recon v2.1 estimates of unobserved clonotypes. TCRdb obtained this table from immuneACCESS and retained in-frame rearrangements with V and J assigned. These tables miss some clones; where compared with another copy, unresolved V genes account for less than half of the shortfall, and the remainder is unexplained. V, J and clone size reflect that table, while D and trimming were determined from the DNA. Present in this sample are about 460,000 clones, approximately 71% of which were seen just once. The leading ten clones occupy 12% of the sample.

In the case of this clone: Its cognate antigen has yet to be identified. It is likely a read error: a sequence one base away is far more abundant. The DNA is omitted, as the CDR3 cannot be located on it reliably, and the CDR3 follows TCRdb's listing.

Material for sequencing was PBMCs. The chain employs TRBV29-1 and TRBJ1-1. This clonotype was obtained from a woman aged 40 to 55 in good health. Some clones in this sample may be carry-over from other donors' samples. This receptor has the CDR3 CSVATGAANTEVFF.